This TCR beta chain originates from a study of shared clonotypes between healthy human individuals. CDR1 and CDR2 (germline): SGHRS, YFSETQ. The CDR3 extends over 14 amino acids. V gave up 0 bases and J gave up 5 bases, with 11 bases separating them. The study enrolled healthy HIV-negative adults without recent acute infections or vaccinations as donors. Those who donated, Caucasian adults without exception, all lived in Nashville, Tennessee. It was around 91 million PBMCs that unsorted samples used for genomic DNA. Each cell subset's genomic DNA was divided evenly among several immunoSEQ plates. Repertoires were generated with immunoSEQ multiplex PCR, while TCRdb's copy carries only in-frame clones and drops some. The table includes more than 450,000 clones, 79% detected once. Of note for this clone: This specimen includes other DNA sequences encoding the same CDR3.

This chain joins TRBV5-1 and TRBJ2-5; maybe TRBD2 (6 bases). Sequencing used PBMCs. The origin of this receptor is a woman between 40 and 50 years old in good health. Some clones in this sample may be carry-over from other donors' samples. In DNA form, the CDR3 reads TGCGCCAGCAGCTTGGGTTCGGGAGAGGAGACCCAGTACTTC. Residues: CASSLGSGEETQYF.